Following are 3 T cell receptor beta chains from one sample sequenced in a study of cytomegalovirus exposure and HLA in healthy donors. PCR primers comprised 60 Vbeta and 13 Jbeta primers. Repertoires were generated with immunoSEQ multiplex PCR, while TCRdb's copy carries only in-frame clones and drops some. This sample has around 180,000 clones, with over 60% found just once. Sequencing was carried out using PBMCs. The receptor source for this set is a woman between 35 and 50 years old in good health and CMV-seronegative.

The rearrangement uses TRBV4-3 and TRBJ2-1; TRBD2 matches at 9 bases. From germline, CDR1 is LGHNA and CDR2 YSLEER. V shed 0 bases, J shed 5 bases, and the junction held 11 bases outside the gene matches. This CDR3 region has 18 residues. CDR3 DNA: TGCGCCAGCAGCCAAGAGGGGAGTAGCGGGAGAGTCAACAATGAGCAGTTCTTC. This codes for CASSQEGSSGRVNNEQFF.

The CDR3 DNA follows: TGTGCCAGCAGCCCCAGCACAGGGGACACCGGGGAGCTGTTTTTT. It codes for CASSPSTGDTGELFF. The rearrangement joins TRBV6-5 to TRBJ2-2; 7 bases agree with TRBD1. Germline CDR1 is MNHEY and CDR2 is SVGAGI. The CDR3 is 15 amino acids. V gave up 6 bases and J gave up 3 bases; unmatched junction bases: 7.

This chain joins TRBV19 and TRBJ2-4; maybe TRBD2 (6 bases). Per germline, CDR1 LNHDA and CDR2 SQIVND (reference sequence). The V and J ends lost 5 bases and 7 bases respectively, with 12 bases between them. The length of the CDR3 is 13 residues. The CDR3 DNA reads TGTGCCAGTAGTGCTGGAGGAGGGAACATTCAGTACTTC. Encoded protein: CASSAGGGNIQYF.